The 28 T cell receptor beta chains reported below all come from one sample, sequenced in a study of blood T cell repertoires in COVID-19. TCRdb keeps only in-frame clones here, not all; method: immunoSEQ multiplex PCR. The table lists approximately 170,000 clones, 80% to 90% of them singletons. Sequencing used peripheral blood. These TCRs come from a man between 18 and 35 years old with active or convalescent COVID-19.

The chain has TRBV24-1 and TRBJ2-7, with TRBD2 matching over 7 bases. Looked up from germline, CDR1 is KGHDR and CDR2 is SFDVKD. The V and J ends lost 11 bases and 0 bases, in that order; junction bases with no gene match: 9. This CDR3 contains 14 residues. The CDR3 is CANSQGGGSYEQYF. The CDR3 region has the DNA TGTGCCAATTCCCAGGGCGGGGGCTCCTACGAGCAGTACTTC.

The gene calls are TRBV2 and TRBJ1-4; 9 nucleotides line up with TRBD1. Per germline, CDR1 SNHLY and CDR2 FYNNEI. The CDR3 has 14 amino acids. V lost 7 bases, J lost 8 bases, and 8 bases stayed unmatched. CDR3 in amino acids: CASNEGQGLEKLFF. In DNA form, the CDR3 reads TGTGCCAGCAATGAGGGACAGGGTTTGGAAAAACTGTTTTTT.

The rearrangement uses TRBV18 and TRBJ2-7; D not certain. The CDR3 is made up of 13 amino acids. CDR1 and CDR2 (germline): KGHSH, LQKENI. Trimming left V 2 bases short and J 2 bases short, with 7 bases between. The CDR3 coding sequence is TGTGCCAGCTCACCATCGCAGACCTACGAGCAGTACGTC. It encodes CASSPSQTYEQYV.

The chain employs TRBV18 and TRBJ2-5; 10 bases align to TRBD2. The germline V gene encodes CDR1 KGHSH and CDR2 LQKENI. This CDR3 is 16 amino acids long. V lost 2 bases to trimming and J lost 1 base; unmatched junction nucleotides: 4. The CDR3 spells CASSPDGLAVQETQYF. In DNA form, the CDR3 reads TGTGCCAGCTCACCAGACGGACTAGCGGTCCAAGAGACCCAGTACTTC.

The V and J genes are TRBV19 and TRBJ2-5; TRBD2 aligns across 7 bases. Germline V gene data show CDR1 as LNHDA and CDR2 as SQIVND (reference sequence). The CDR3 covers 15 residues. Trimming at V came to 4 bases and at J to 4 bases, leaving 9 bases not matched to a gene. The CDR3 DNA reads as TGTGCCAGTAGTAACCCCGGGGAGGGACGAGAGACCCAGTACTTC. As protein: CASSNPGEGRETQYF.

This sequence joins TRBV24-1 and TRBJ2-5; TRBD2 might be the D (7 bases). The CDR3 contains 13 residues. Trimming left V 4 bases short and J 5 bases short, with 10 bases between. The V gene's germline CDR1 is KGHDR and CDR2 SFDVKD. The CDR3 DNA sequence: TGTGCCACCAGTGACGGGGGGCAGGAGACCCAGTACTTC. Protein product: CATSDGGQETQYF.

The chain links TRBV11-2 to TRBJ2-7, with 8 bases lining up with TRBD1. Germline values: CDR1 SGHAT, CDR2 FQNNGV. This CDR3 has 14 residues. After removal of 2 bases from V and 4 bases from J, the junction contained 4 bases not matched to a gene. The CDR3 is CASSLTGQGYEQYF. CDR3 nucleotides: TGTGCCAGCAGCTTAACCGGACAGGGTTACGAGCAGTACTTC.

The chain links TRBV7-6 to TRBJ2-2; TRBD2 matches 11 bases. The CDR3 totals 16 residues. The germline V gene has CDR1 SGHVS and CDR2 FNYEAQ. V lost 1 base to trimming and J lost 7 bases; unmatched junction nucleotides: 5. The DNA of the CDR3 is TGTGCCAGCAGCTTAGAGGCTAGCGGGGGGTACGGGGAGCTGTTTTTT. This sequence encodes CASSLEASGGYGELFF.

This clone was counted a single time. The V gene is TRBV24-1, the J gene TRBJ2-5; the match to TRBD1 covers 9 bases. J was trimmed by 4 bases and V by 4 bases; bases with no gene match: 6. Germline assignment: CDR1 KGHDR and CDR2 SFDVKD. CDR3 size: 15 residues. CDR3 bases: TGTGCCACCAGTGAGAGGGACAGGGCTTCAGAGACCCAGTACTTC. Its protein product is CATSERDRASETQYF.

This clone was seen only a few times. This chain uses TRBV5-4 with TRBJ1-6; possibly TRBD1 for D (5 bases). The CDR3 contains 15 residues. With 2 bases removed from V and 8 bases from J, the gap between germline ends came to 14 bases. CDR1 is SGHNT and CDR2 is YYREEE in the germline V gene (reference sequence). The CDR3 protein is CASSFGGARDSPLHF. The CDR3 DNA is TGTGCCAGCAGCTTCGGGGGTGCGAGGGATTCACCCCTCCACTTT.

The CDR3 DNA reads as TGTGCCAGCAGCGTAGTTGGAGGGGTTACTGAAGCTTTCTTT. It yields the protein CASSVVGGVTEAFF. The genes are TRBV9 and TRBJ1-1, with TRBD1 as a possible D gene (5 bases). Germline V gives CDR1 SGDLS, CDR2 YYNGEE. Trimming pared 0 bases from V and 5 bases from J, leaving 11 bases between. The CDR3 is 14 amino acids.

This clone is a singleton in its sample. The DNA of the CDR3 is TGTGCCAGCAGTTTTAAGGCTAGCGGGACCTCCTACGAGCAGTACTTC. It specifies CASSFKASGTSYEQYF. The rearrangement links TRBV28 to TRBJ2-7, with 9 bases aligning to TRBD2. CDR1 is MDHEN and CDR2 is SYDVKM in the germline V gene. CDR3 length: 16 residues. Trimming removed 3 bases from V and 0 bases from J; junction bases left unmatched: 6.

Only a few counts were recorded for this clone. The chain couples TRBV2 to TRBJ1-6, with D possibly TRBD1 on 5 matching bases. The CDR3 contains 12 residues. Germline V lookup: CDR1 SNHLY, CDR2 FYNNEI. Trimming shortened V by 5 bases and J by 7 bases, and 6 bases separated the two germline ends. The CDR3 nucleotides are TGTGCCAGCAGTCCAGGGAATTCACCCCTCCACTTT. Translated, it gives CASSPGNSPLHF. Combining the CDR3 with reference TRBV2 and TRBJ1-6 gives the whole variable domain EPEVTQTPSHQVTQMGQEVILRCVPISNHLYFYWYRQILGQKVEFLVSFYNNEISEKSEIFDDQFSVERPDGSNFTLKIRSTKLEDSAMYFCASSPGNSPLHFGNGTRLTVT.

V gene TRBV5-4 combines with J gene TRBJ1-1; D perhaps matches TRBD1 (6 bases). Trimming removed 1 base at V and 1 base at J, with 17 bases between. There are 17 residues in the CDR3. Germline V CDR1 and CDR2: SGHNT, YYREEE (reference sequence). In nucleotides, the CDR3 is TGTGCCAGCAGCTTGAACAGGGCTCGGGGTGGGAACACTGAAGCTTTCTTT. Translation gives CASSLNRARGGNTEAFF.

This chain links TRBV11-2 with TRBJ2-5, with 9 bases fitting TRBD2. V shed 1 base, J shed 4 bases, and the junction held 4 bases outside the gene matches. Per germline, CDR1 SGHAT and CDR2 FQNNGV. The CDR3 length is 15 residues. CDR3 DNA sequence: TGTGCCAGCAGCTTAGGCGGGGGGGCCCGAGAGACCCAGTACTTC. This translates into CASSLGGGARETQYF.

The CDR3 region has the DNA TGTGCCAGCAGTGAAGAAGGAAACAGGCCCTACACTGAAGCTTTCTTT. This encodes CASSEEGNRPYTEAFF. The V and J genes are TRBV6-1 and TRBJ1-1, with a weak D call TRBD1 (5 bases). CDR3 length: 16 residues. V lost 1 base and J 3 bases, leaving 15 bases between the germline ends. CDR1 is MNHNS, CDR2 SASEGT, per germline.

The gene calls are TRBV4-1 and TRBJ1-5; 7 bases line up with TRBD1. There are 20 residues in the CDR3. V lost 1 base, J lost 0 bases, and 15 bases stayed unmatched. From germline, CDR1 is MGHRA and CDR2 YSYEKL. This CDR3 reads CASSQGDLTGTFGSNQPQHF. CDR3 nucleotides: TGCGCCAGCAGCCAAGGGGACCTGACAGGGACTTTCGGTAGCAATCAGCCCCAGCATTTT.

This chain joins TRBV24-1 and TRBJ2-1; TRBD1 aligns across 9 bases. The germline V gene encodes CDR1 KGHDR and CDR2 SFDVKD. The CDR3 loop spans 14 amino acids. Unmatched junction bases numbered 6, after V lost 10 bases and J lost 3 bases. The CDR3 protein is CATMGQGGYNEQFF. Written as DNA, the CDR3 is TGTGCCACAATGGGACAGGGAGGCTACAATGAGCAGTTCTTC.

The rearrangement joins TRBV2 to TRBJ1-2; D is ambiguous. Trimming shortened V by 6 bases and J by 0 bases, and 8 bases separated the two germline ends. Germline loops: CDR1 SNHLY, CDR2 FYNNEI. This CDR3 has 13 amino acids. The CDR3 loop is CASRANANYGYTF. DNA of the CDR3: TGTGCCAGCAGAGCAAACGCTAACTATGGCTACACCTTC.

The rearrangement uses TRBV10-3 and TRBJ2-3, with TRBD1 matching over 9 bases. This CDR3 region has 15 residues. The V gene's germline CDR1 is ENHRY and CDR2 SYGVKD. With 2 bases clipped from V and 3 bases from J, the junction kept 3 bases outside the gene matches. CDR3 DNA: TGTGCCATCAGTGAGGCCGGGACAGGGACAGATACGCAGTATTTT. It encodes CAISEAGTGTDTQYF.

In DNA form, the CDR3 reads TGTGCCAGCAGTAACAGGGTCTATCAGCCCCAGCATTTT. Its translation is CASSNRVYQPQHF. This chain joins TRBV27 and TRBJ1-5; D might be TRBD1 (6 bases). Germline V CDR1 and CDR2: MNHEY, SMNVEV (reference sequence). V was pared by 5 bases and J by 5 bases, with 10 bases between. The CDR3 has 13 residues.

The chain couples TRBV4-1 to TRBJ2-7; 9 bases are shared with TRBD2. Germline values: CDR1 MGHRA, CDR2 YSYEKL. This CDR3 has 15 residues. J gave up 0 bases and V 4 bases, and 4 bases lay outside the gene matches. The CDR3 protein is CASSLQRGASYEQYV. CDR3 nucleotides: TGCGCCAGCAGCCTCCAGCGGGGGGCCTCCTACGAGCAGTACGTC.

The chain joins TRBV29-1 to TRBJ1-3; D uncertain. V was clipped by 6 bases and J by 4 bases, with 16 bases between them. Per germline, CDR1 SQVTM and CDR2 ANQGSEA. The CDR3 spans 14 residues. The chain's CDR3 is CSVFTGVGGNTIYF. The CDR3 DNA reads as TGCAGCGTCTTCACCGGGGTTGGGGGAAACACCATATATTTT. Complete variable domain (other parts from reference TRBV29-1 and TRBJ1-3): SAVISQKPSRDICQRGTSLTIQCQVDSQVTMMFWYRQQPGQSLTLIATANQGSEATYESGFVIDKFPISRPNLTFSTLTVSNMSPEDSSIYLCSVFTGVGGNTIYFGEGSWLTVV.

The rearrangement uses TRBV7-6 and TRBJ1-1, with 9 bases that match TRBD1. Trimming cost V 3 bases and J 4 bases; bases outside gene matches: 6. The CDR3 loop spans 15 amino acids. Germline loops: CDR1 SGHVS, CDR2 FNYEAQ. The CDR3 sequence is CASSLVGQGGTEAFF. CDR3 in DNA: TGTGCCAGCAGCTTGGTGGGACAGGGTGGCACTGAAGCTTTCTTT. Full variable domain (missing parts from reference TRBV7-6 and TRBJ1-1): GAGVSQSPRYKVTKRGQDVALRCDPISGHVSLYWYRQALGQGPEFLTYFNYEAQQDKSGLPNDRFSAERPEGSISTLTIQRTEQRDSAMYRCASSLVGQGGTEAFFGQGTRLTVV.

The CDR3 DNA follows: TGTGCCAGTAACCTCGCGGGAGTGGGCAATGAGCAGTTCTTC. It encodes CASNLAGVGNEQFF. This sequence joins TRBV19 and TRBJ2-1, with 7 bases identical to TRBD2. This CDR3 has 14 amino acids. Germline trimming cut 7 bases from V and 6 bases from J; bases unmatched to any gene: 9. Germline V CDR1 and CDR2: LNHDA, SQIVND (reference sequence).

The V and J genes are TRBV24-1 and TRBJ1-1; tentative D call: TRBD1 (5 bases). The V gene's germline CDR1 is KGHDR and CDR2 SFDVKD. This CDR3 comprises 15 residues. V was shortened by 4 bases and J by 1 base, with 12 bases between the two germline ends. The CDR3 DNA reads as TGTGCCACCAGTGACCCAACTCAGGGGAACACTGAAGCTTTCTTT. It specifies CATSDPTQGNTEAFF.

CDR3 amino acids: CASSHRPRTGGNYGYTF. CDR3 coding DNA: TGTGCCAGCAGCCACCGGCCTCGGACAGGGGGTAACTATGGCTACACCTTC. The chain is built from TRBV3-1 (or the pseudogene TRBV3-2) and TRBJ1-2, with 10 bases aligning to TRBD1. V lost 3 bases to trimming and J lost 1 base; unmatched junction nucleotides: 8. Germline-derived CDR1 and CDR2 are LGHDT and YNNKEL (reference sequence). The CDR3 sequence is 17 residues long.

The V gene is TRBV4-2, the J gene TRBJ1-1; D gene unclear. In germline, CDR1 is LGHNA, CDR2 YNFKEQ. CDR3 length equals 13 residues. Trimming removed 10 bases at V and 0 bases at J, with 12 bases between. CDR3 protein: CATREQLNTEAFF. The DNA for the CDR3 is TGTGCCACTCGGGAGCAGTTGAACACTGAAGCTTTCTTT.